This TCR beta chain was retrieved from a study of blood T cell repertoires in COVID-19. The wider study: PBMCs, B-cell-depleted T cells, or T cells provided the cDNA or gDNA that made up the material.

During the 2 weeks before they entered the study, exposed participants had met someone with a PCR-confirmed or clinician-diagnosed COVID-19 case. This clone was recorded once. The CDR3 has 18 amino acids. V was clipped by 3 bases and J by 5 bases, with 22 bases between them. CDR1 is KGHDR and CDR2 is SFDVKD in the germline V gene. Data came from immunoSEQ multiplex PCR; TCRdb stores just in-frame clones and leaves some out. Found here are a few hundred thousand clones, approximately 86% of them singletons; the top ten hold approximately 4%. The V gene is TRBV24-1, the J gene TRBJ2-1, with D unresolved. The source of this sequence is a woman aged 25 to 39 who had been exposed to COVID-19. The sample was PBMCs or T cells enriched from blood (not recorded which). The CDR3 DNA sequence: TGTGCCACCAGTGATCCTGACTCGGCACCCACTATTCACAATGAGCAGTTCTTC. It yields the protein CATSDPDSAPTIHNEQFF.